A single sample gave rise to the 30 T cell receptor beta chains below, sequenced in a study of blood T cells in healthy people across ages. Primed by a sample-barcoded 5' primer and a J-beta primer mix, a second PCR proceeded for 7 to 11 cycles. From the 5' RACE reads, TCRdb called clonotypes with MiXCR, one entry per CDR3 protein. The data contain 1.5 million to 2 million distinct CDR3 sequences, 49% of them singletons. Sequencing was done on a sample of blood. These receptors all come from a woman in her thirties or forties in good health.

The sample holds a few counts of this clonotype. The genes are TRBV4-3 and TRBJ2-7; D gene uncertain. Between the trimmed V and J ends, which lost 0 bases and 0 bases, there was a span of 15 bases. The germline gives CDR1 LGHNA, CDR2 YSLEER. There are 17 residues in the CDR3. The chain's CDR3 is CASSQELSGSTSYEQYF. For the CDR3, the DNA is TGCGCCAGCAGCCAAGAATTGTCAGGATCGACCTCCTACGAGCAGTACTTC.

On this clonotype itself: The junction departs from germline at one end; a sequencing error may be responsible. CDR3 coding DNA: TGCGCCAGCAGCCAAGGTCGTGTCAGGACCACGGATACGCAGTATTTT. Residues: CASSQGRVRTTDTQYF. The chain couples TRBV11-2 to TRBJ2-3; D ambiguous. Germline assignment: CDR1 SGHAT and CDR2 FQNNGV. The CDR3 consists of 16 residues.

The CDR3 loop reads CASTVYGSDTQYF. The CDR3 nucleotides are TGTGCCAGCACGGTTTACGGGTCCGATACGCAGTATTTT. The chain employs TRBV6-2 or TRBV6-3 and TRBJ2-3; no definite D call. The germline V and J ends were trimmed by 7 bases and 6 bases, with 14 bases remaining between them. Germline assignment: CDR1 MNHEY and CDR2 SVGEGT. This CDR3 is built from 13 residues.

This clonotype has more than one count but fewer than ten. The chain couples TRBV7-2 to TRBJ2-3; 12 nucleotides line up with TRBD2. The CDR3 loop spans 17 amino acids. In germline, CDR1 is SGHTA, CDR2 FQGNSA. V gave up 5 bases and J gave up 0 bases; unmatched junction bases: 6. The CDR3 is CASSPLAGGSSTDTQYF. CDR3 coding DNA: TGTGCCAGCAGCCCACTAGCGGGGGGCTCTAGCACAGATACGCAGTATTTT.

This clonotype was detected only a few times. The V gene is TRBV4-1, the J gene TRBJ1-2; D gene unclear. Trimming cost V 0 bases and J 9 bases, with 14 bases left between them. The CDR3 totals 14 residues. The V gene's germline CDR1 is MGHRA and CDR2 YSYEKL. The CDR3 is CASSQDLRVSSYTF. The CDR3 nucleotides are TGCGCCAGCAGCCAAGATTTGAGGGTATCTAGCTACACCTTC.

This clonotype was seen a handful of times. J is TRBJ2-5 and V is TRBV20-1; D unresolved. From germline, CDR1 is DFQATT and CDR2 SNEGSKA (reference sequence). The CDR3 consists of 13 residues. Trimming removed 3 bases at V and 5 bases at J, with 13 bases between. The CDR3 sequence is CSASPERKETQYF. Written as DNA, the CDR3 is TGCAGTGCTAGCCCGGAGAGAAAGGAGACCCAGTACTTC.

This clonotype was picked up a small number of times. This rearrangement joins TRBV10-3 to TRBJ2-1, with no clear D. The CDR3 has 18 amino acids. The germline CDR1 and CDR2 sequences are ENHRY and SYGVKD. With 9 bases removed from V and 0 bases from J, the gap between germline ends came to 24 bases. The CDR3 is CAISPSGHLLSSYNEQFF. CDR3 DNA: TGTGCCATTTCCCCGTCGGGCCACCTATTAAGCTCCTACAATGAGCAGTTCTTC.

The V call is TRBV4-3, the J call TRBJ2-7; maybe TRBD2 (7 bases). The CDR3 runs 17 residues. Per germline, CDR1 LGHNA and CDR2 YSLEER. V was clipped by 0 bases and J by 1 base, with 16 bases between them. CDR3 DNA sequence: TGCGCCAGCAGCCAAGATCTCGTAGGGGGACTATCCTACGAGCAGTACTTC. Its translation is CASSQDLVGGLSYEQYF.

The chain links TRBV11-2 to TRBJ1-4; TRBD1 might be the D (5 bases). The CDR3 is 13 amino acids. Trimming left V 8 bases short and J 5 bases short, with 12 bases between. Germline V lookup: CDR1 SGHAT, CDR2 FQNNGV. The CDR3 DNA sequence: TGTGCCAGCGCGGGGGGTTTAAATGAAAAACTGTTTTTT. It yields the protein CASAGGLNEKLFF.

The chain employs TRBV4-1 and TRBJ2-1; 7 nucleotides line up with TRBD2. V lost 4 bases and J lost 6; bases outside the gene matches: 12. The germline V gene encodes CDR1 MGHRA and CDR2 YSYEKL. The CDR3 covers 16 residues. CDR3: CASSPQGSGGLNEQFF. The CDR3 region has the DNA TGCGCCAGCAGCCCACAAGGTTCGGGGGGTCTCAATGAGCAGTTCTTC.

The CDR3 sequence: CASSVGQGQVSTDTQYF. The DNA for the CDR3 is TGTGCCAGCAGTGTGGGACAGGGTCAAGTGAGCACAGATACGCAGTATTTT. This rearrangement joins TRBV6-6 to TRBJ2-3; TRBD1 aligns across 9 bases. The CDR3 extends over 17 amino acids. Losses at the gene ends were 5 bases for V and 0 bases for J; bases not matched to a gene: 9. From germline, CDR1 is MNHNY and CDR2 SVGAGI (reference sequence).

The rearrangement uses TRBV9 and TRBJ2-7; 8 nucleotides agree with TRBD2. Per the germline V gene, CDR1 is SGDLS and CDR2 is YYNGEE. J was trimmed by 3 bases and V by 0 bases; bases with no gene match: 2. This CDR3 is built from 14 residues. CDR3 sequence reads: CASSVAGGDYEQYF. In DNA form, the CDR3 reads TGTGCCAGCAGCGTAGCGGGGGGGGACTACGAGCAGTACTTC.

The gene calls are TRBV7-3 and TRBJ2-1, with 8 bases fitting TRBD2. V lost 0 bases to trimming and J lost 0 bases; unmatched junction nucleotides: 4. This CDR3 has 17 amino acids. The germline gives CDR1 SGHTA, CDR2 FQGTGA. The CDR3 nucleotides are TGTGCCAGCAGCTTAACGGGCGGGGGGAGCTCCTACAATGAGCAGTTCTTC. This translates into CASSLTGGGSSYNEQFF.

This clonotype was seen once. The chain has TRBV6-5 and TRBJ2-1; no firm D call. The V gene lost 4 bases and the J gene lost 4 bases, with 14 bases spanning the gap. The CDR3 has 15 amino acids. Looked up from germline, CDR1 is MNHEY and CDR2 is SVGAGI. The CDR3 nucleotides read TGTGCCAGCAGTTCCCCGACCCGCAGATACAATGAGCAGTTCTTC. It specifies CASSSPTRRYNEQFF.

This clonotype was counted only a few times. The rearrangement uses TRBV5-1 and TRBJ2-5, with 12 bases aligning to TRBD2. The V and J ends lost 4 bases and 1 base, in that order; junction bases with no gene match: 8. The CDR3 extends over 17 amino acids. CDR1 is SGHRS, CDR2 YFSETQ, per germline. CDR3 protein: CASSRDGTSGLQETQYF. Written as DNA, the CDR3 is TGCGCCAGCAGCAGGGATGGGACTAGCGGGCTCCAAGAGACCCAGTACTTC.

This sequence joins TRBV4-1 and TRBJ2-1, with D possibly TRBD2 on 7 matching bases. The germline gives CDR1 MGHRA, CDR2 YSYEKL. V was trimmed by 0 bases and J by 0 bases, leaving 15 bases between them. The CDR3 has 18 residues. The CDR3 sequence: CASSQDFEGGVSYNEQFF. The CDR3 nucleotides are TGCGCCAGCAGCCAAGATTTCGAAGGGGGGGTCTCCTACAATGAGCAGTTCTTC.

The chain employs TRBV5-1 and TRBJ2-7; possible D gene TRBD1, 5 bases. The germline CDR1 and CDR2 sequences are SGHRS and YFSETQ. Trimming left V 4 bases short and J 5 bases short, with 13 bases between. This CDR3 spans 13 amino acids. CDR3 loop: CASSTDSLNEQYF. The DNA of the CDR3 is TGCGCCAGCAGCACTGACAGTTTGAACGAGCAGTACTTC.

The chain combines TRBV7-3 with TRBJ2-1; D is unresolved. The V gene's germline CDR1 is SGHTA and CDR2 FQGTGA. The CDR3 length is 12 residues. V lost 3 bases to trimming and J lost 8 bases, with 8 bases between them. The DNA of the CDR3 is TGTGCCAGCAGCTTCGGTCCTCATGAGCAGTTCTTC. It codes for CASSFGPHEQFF.

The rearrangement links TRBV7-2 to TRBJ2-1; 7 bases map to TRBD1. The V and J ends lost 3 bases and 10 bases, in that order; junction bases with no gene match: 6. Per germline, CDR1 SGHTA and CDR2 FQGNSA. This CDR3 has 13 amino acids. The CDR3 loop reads CASSFRGSGEQFF. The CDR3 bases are TGTGCCAGCAGCTTCAGGGGGTCGGGCGAGCAGTTCTTC.

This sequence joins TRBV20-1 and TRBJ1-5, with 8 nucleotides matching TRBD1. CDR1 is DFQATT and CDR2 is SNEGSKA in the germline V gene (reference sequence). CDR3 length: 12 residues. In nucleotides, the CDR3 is TGCAGGGCAGAGACAGGGGATCAGCCCCAGCATTTT. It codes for CRAETGDQPQHF.

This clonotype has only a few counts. CDR3 nucleotide sequence: TGTGCCACCAGCAGAGGGGTCAGCGAAAATAGCAATCAGCCCCAGCATTTT. Its protein product is CATSRGVSENSNQPQHF. V gene TRBV15 combines with J gene TRBJ1-5; unclear D gene. Looked up from germline, CDR1 is LNHNV and CDR2 is YYDKDF (reference sequence). Between the trimmed V and J ends, which lost 1 base and 0 bases, there was a span of 13 bases. The CDR3 runs to 17 residues.

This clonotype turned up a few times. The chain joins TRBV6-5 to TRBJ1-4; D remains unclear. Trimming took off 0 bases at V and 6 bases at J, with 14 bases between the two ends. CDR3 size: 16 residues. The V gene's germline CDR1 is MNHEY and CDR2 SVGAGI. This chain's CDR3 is CASSYSRGLDYEKLFF. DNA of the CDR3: TGTGCCAGCAGTTACTCGAGAGGATTAGATTATGAAAAACTGTTTTTT.

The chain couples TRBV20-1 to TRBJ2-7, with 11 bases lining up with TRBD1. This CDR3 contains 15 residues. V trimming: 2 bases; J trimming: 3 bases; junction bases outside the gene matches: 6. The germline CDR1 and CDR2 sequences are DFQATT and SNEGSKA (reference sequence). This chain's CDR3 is CSARQTGTGGYEQYF. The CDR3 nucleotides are TGCAGTGCTAGACAAACCGGGACAGGGGGCTACGAGCAGTACTTC.

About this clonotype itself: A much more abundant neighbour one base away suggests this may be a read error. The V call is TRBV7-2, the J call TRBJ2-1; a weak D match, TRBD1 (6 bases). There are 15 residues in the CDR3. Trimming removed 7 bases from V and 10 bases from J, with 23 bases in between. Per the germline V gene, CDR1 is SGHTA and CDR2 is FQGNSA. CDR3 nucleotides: TGTGCCAGCACGCATGGGGGCCCATTCTCCTACGAGCAGTTCTTC. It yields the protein CASTHGGPFSYEQFF.

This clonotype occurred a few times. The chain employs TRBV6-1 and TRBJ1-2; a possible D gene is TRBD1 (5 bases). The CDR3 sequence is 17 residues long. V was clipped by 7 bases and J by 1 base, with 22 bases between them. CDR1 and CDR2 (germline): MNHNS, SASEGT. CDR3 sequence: CASNPRGPASSNYGYTF. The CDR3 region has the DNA TGTGCCAGCAACCCAAGGGGACCGGCATCGAGTAACTATGGCTACACCTTC.

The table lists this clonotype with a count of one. CDR3 sequence (DNA): TGTGCCAGCAGTTACCGACAGGGGAAGGAGCAGTACTTC. This encodes CASSYRQGKEQYF. This chain connects TRBV6-5 to TRBJ2-7; 8 bases line up with TRBD1. This CDR3 contains 13 residues. The germline V gene has CDR1 MNHEY and CDR2 SVGAGI. The junction had 4 bases not matched to a gene; V was cut back by 2 bases and J by 7 bases.

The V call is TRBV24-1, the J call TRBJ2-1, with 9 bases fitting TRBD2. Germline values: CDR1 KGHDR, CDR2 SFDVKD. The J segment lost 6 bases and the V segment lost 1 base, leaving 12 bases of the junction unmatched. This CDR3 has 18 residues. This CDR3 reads CATSDFSSGELLFNEQFF. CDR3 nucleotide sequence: TGTGCCACCAGTGATTTCTCTAGCGGGGAACTACTATTCAATGAGCAGTTCTTC.

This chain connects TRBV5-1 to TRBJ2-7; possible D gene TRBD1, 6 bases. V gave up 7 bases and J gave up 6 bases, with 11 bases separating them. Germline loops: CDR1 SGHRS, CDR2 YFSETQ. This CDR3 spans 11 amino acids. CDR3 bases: TGCGCCAGCGGCTCAGGGGTCGAGCAGTACTTC. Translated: CASGSGVEQYF.

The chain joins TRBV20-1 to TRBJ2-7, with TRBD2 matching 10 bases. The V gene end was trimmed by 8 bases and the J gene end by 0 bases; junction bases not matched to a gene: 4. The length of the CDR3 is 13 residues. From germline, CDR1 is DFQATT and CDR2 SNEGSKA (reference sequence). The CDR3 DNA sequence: TGCAGTAGCTCTAGCGGGGGCTCCTACGAGCAGTACTTC. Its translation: CSSSSGGSYEQYF.

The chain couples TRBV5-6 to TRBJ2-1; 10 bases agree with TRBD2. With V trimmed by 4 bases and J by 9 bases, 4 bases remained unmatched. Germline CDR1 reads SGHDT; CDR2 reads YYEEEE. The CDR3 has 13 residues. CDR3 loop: CASSVGTSVEQFF. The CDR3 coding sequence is TGTGCCAGCAGCGTCGGGACTAGCGTTGAGCAGTTCTTC.